These 9 T cell receptor beta chains were sequenced from one sample in a study of blood T cell repertoires in COVID-19. The protocol was immunoSEQ multiplex PCR, while the TCRdb copy is restricted to in-frame clones and leaves out a portion. Among 95,000 to 100,000 clones, just under 85% were seen once, and the ten largest hold more than 9%. Material for sequencing was peripheral blood. These receptors all stem from a man aged 65-85 years with acute or convalescent COVID-19.

The count of this clone is one. This rearrangement joins TRBV2 to TRBJ2-7, with 8 bases aligning to TRBD1. V trimming: 4 bases; J trimming: 2 bases; junction bases outside the gene matches: 7. The CDR3 sequence is 15 residues long. Per germline, CDR1 SNHLY and CDR2 FYNNEI. This chain's CDR3 is CASSAWTGMTYEQYF. Here the CDR3 DNA reads TGTGCCAGCAGTGCCTGGACAGGGATGACCTACGAGCAGTACTTC.

CDR3 coding DNA: TGTGCCAGCAGTCCACACTATCAAGAGACCCAGTACTTC. Amino acids: CASSPHYQETQYF. The chain has TRBV6-5 and TRBJ2-5; D is unresolved. Germline CDR1 is MNHEY and CDR2 is SVGAGI. The CDR3 is 13 residues long. V was cut by 5 bases and J by 2 bases, with 9 bases left in between.

V usage is TRBV6-5 and J usage is TRBJ2-7, with a tentative D call TRBD1 (6 bases). Per the germline V gene, CDR1 is MNHEY and CDR2 is SVGAGI. Trimming left V 8 bases short and J 2 bases short, with 16 bases between. This CDR3 comprises 14 residues. The CDR3 DNA is TGTGCCAGCCAAGATCAGGGGCGAACCTACGAGCAGTACTTC. Residues: CASQDQGRTYEQYF.

The chain combines TRBV14 with TRBJ1-2; D uncertain. Trimming took off 2 bases at V and 5 bases at J, with 9 bases between the two ends. Germline V gives CDR1 SGHDN, CDR2 FVKESK. The CDR3 is 13 residues long. The CDR3 bases are TGTGCCAGCAGCCAACGTCCGACATATGGCTACACCTTC. Translating it yields CASSQRPTYGYTF.

The chain couples TRBV18 to TRBJ2-5, with 13 bases aligning to TRBD2. Germline values: CDR1 KGHSH, CDR2 LQKENI. This CDR3 region has 17 residues. V shed 4 bases, J shed 4 bases, and the junction held 9 bases outside the gene matches. CDR3 region: CASSRLTGLAGIETQYF. As DNA, the CDR3 is TGTGCCAGCTCACGACTTACGGGACTAGCGGGAATAGAGACCCAGTACTTC.

This clone was seen a single time. With a much larger clone just one base away, this may be a read error. The chain recombines TRBV9 with TRBJ2-3; the D is unclear. V lost 4 bases, J lost 2 bases, and 5 bases lay in between. CDR1 SGDLS and CDR2 YYNGEE come from the germline V gene. The CDR3 sequence is 12 residues long. As DNA, the CDR3 is TGTGCCAGCAGCCCTTACACAGATACGCAGTATTTT. It encodes CASSPYTDTQYF.

The chain carries TRBV5-1 and TRBJ2-7; D gene ambiguous. V was shortened by 0 bases and J by 3 bases, with 13 bases between the two germline ends. Looked up from germline, CDR1 is SGHRS and CDR2 is YFSETQ. CDR3 length equals 15 residues. The CDR3 DNA sequence: TGCGCCAGCAGCTTGGCCGCGACAACCAACTACGAGCAGTACTTC. The encoded protein is CASSLAATTNYEQYF.

This sequence joins TRBV5-1 and TRBJ1-1; no clear D gene. The V end was cut by 7 bases, the J end by 6 bases, with 10 bases between. The CDR3 covers 11 residues. From germline, CDR1 is SGHRS and CDR2 YFSETQ. CDR3 DNA sequence: TGCGCCAGCCTTCGTATCGCTGAAGCTTTCTTT. Protein product: CASLRIAEAFF.

The chain employs TRBV7-3 and TRBJ2-3; the match to TRBD2 covers 7 bases. The germline V gene has CDR1 SGHTA and CDR2 FQGTGA. The CDR3 is 15 amino acids. V was pared by 5 bases and J by 4 bases, with 9 bases of the junction left unmatched. The CDR3 DNA follows: TGTGCCAGCAGCACCTCGGGGGGTCGGGCAGATACGCAGTATTTT. Protein: CASSTSGGRADTQYF.